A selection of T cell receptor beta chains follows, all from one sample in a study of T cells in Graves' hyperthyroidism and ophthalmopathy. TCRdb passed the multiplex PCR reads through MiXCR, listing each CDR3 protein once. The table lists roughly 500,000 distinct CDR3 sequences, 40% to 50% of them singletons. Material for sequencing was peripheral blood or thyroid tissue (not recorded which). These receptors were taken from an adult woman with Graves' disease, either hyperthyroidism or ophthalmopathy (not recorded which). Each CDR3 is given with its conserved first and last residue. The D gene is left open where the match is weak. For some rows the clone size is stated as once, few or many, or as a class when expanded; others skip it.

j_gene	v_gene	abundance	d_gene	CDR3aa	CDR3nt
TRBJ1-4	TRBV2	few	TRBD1	CASRDREREKLFF	TGTGCCAGCCGGGACAGGGAAAGGGAAAAACTGTTTTTT
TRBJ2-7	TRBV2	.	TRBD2	CASSRTSGVYEQYF	TGTGCCAGCAGTAGGACTAGCGGGGTCTACGAGCAGTACTTC
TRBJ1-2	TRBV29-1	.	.	CSVVEGLYGYTF	TGCAGCGTTGTGGAGGGACTCTATGGCTACACCTTC
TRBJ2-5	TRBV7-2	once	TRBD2	CASTAPGLAGSKTQYF	TGTGCCAGCACGGCACCGGGACTAGCGGGGTCGAAGACCCAGTACTTC
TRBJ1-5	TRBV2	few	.	CASSVASVSNQPQHF	TGTGCCAGCAGTGTTGCCAGTGTAAGCAATCAGCCCCAGCATTTT
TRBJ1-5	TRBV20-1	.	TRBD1	CSARGTGGWVQPQHF	TGCAGTGCCCGAGGGACAGGGGGATGGGTTCAGCCCCAGCATTTT
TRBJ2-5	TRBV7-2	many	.	CASSPSDRRQETQYF	TGTGCCAGCAGCCCATCTGACAGGCGACAAGAGACCCAGTACTTC
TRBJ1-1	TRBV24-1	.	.	CATKGDLGEAFF	TGTGCCACCAAGGGGGATTTGGGTGAAGCTTTCTTT
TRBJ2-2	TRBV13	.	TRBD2	CASSRGFSGIHGELFF	TGTGCCAGCAGCCGGGGATTTAGCGGGATTCACGGGGAGCTGTTTTTT
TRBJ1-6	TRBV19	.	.	CASSLTVWDSPLHF	TGTGCCAGTAGTCTAACGGTTTGGGATTCACCCCTCCACTTT
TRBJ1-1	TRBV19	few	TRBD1	CASSTRRDSLAQTFF	TGTGCCAGTAGTACACGTCGGGACAGCCTTGCTCAGACTTTCTTT
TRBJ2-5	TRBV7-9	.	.	CASSSTIGGVHQETQYF	TGTGCCAGCAGCTCAACGATCGGTGGAGTCCACCAAGAGACCCAGTACTTC
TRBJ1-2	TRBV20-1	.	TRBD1	CSALDRGLDGYTF	TGCAGTGCTCTGGACAGGGGGTTGGATGGCTACACCTTC
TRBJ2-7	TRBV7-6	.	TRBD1	CASSSHGQGAREQYF	TGTGCCAGCAGCTCCCATGGACAGGGGGCTCGCGAGCAGTACTTC
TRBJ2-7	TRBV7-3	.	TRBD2	CASSLGLAGTPYEQYF	TGTGCCAGCAGCTTAGGCCTAGCGGGAACACCCTACGAGCAGTACTTC
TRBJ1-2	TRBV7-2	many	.	CASSLIGRNYGYTF	TGTGCCAGCAGCTTAATAGGGCGGAACTATGGCTACACCTTC
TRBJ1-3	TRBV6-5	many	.	CASSRDNSGNTIYF	TGTGCCAGCAGCCGGGACAACTCTGGAAACACCATATATTTT
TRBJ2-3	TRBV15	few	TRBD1	CATSRAGTGATDTQYF	TGTGCCACCAGCAGAGCGGGGACAGGGGCCACAGATACGCAGTATTTT
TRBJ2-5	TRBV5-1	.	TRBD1	CASSFSGGREETQYF	TGCGCCAGCAGCTTTTCAGGGGGTAGAGAAGAGACCCAGTACTTC
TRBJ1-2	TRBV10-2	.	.	CASSERVLNGYTF	TGCGCCAGCAGTGAGAGGGTTTTGAATGGCTACACCTTC
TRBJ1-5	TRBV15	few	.	CATPRGVGNQPQHF	TGTGCCACCCCCCGGGGTGTTGGGAATCAGCCCCAGCATTTT
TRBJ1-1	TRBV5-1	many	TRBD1	CASSYQGADTEAFF	TGCGCCAGCAGCTACCAGGGGGCCGACACTGAAGCTTTCTTT